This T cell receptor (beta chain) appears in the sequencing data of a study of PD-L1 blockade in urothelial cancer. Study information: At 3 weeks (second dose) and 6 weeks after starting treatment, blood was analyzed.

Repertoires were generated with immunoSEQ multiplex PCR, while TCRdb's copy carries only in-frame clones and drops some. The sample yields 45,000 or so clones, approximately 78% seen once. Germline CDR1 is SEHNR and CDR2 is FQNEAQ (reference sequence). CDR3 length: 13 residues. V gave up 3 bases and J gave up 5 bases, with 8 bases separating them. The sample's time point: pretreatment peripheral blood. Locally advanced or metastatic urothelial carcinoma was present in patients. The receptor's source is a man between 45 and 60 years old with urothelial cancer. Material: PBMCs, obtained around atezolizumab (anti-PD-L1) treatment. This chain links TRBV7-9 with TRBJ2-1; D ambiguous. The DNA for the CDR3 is TGTGCCAGCAGCTTTAATCGGGACAATGAGCAGTTCTTC. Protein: CASSFNRDNEQFF. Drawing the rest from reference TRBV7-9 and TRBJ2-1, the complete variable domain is DTGVSQNPRHKITKRGQNVTFRCDPISEHNRLYWYRQTLGQGPEFLTYFQNEAQLEKSRLLSDRFSAERPKGSFSTLEIQRTEQGDSAMYLCASSFNRDNEQFFGPGTRLTVL.